This TCR beta chain was sequenced during a study of blood T cell repertoires in COVID-19. Across the whole study: In each case, the material was cDNA or gDNA derived from T cells, B-cell-depleted T cells, or PBMCs.

V lost 3 bases and J 9 bases, leaving 6 bases between the germline ends. The CDR3 extends over 11 amino acids. The germline CDR1 and CDR2 sequences are LNHNV and YYDKDF (reference sequence). Methods used by the authors: Amplified reference gene primers provided the basis for estimating nucleated cell counts. Assay: immunoSEQ multiplex PCR; the TCRdb copy retains only in-frame clones and omits some. V, J and clone size are taken as reported in that table, and D and trimming were inferred from the DNA itself. Among fewer than 250,000 clones, less than 80% were seen once, and the ten largest hold approximately 13%.

The chain carries TRBV15 and TRBJ2-1; D gene ambiguous. This TCR was recovered from a woman aged 45-65 years with acute or convalescent COVID-19. The sample comprised peripheral blood. CDR3 bases: TGTGCCACCAGCAGGGCCTCTGAGCAGTTCTTC. The encoded protein is CATSRASEQFF. Full variable domain (missing parts from reference TRBV15 and TRBJ2-1): DAMVIQNPRYQVTQFGKPVTLSCSQTLNHNVMYWYQQKSSQAPKLLFHYYDKDFNNEADTPDNFQSRRPNTSFCFLDIRSPGLGDTAMYLCATSRASEQFFGPGTRLTVL.